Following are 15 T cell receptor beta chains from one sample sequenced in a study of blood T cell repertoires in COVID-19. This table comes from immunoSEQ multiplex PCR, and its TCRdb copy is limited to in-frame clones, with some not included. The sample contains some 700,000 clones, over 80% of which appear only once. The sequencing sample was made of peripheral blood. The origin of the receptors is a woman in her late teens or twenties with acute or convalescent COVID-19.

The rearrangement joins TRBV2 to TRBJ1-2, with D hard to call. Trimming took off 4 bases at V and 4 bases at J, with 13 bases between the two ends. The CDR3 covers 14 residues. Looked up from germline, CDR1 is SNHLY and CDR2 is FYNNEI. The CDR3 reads CASSGYSLLYGYTF. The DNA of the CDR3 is TGTGCCAGCAGTGGTTACAGCCTGCTCTATGGCTACACCTTC.

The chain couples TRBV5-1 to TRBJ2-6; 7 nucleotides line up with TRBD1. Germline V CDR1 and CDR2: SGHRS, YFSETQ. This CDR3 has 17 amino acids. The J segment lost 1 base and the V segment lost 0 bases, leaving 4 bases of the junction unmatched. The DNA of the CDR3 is TGCGCCAGCAGCTTGGCTACAGGGGTATCTGGGGCCAACGTCCTGACTTTC. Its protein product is CASSLATGVSGANVLTF.

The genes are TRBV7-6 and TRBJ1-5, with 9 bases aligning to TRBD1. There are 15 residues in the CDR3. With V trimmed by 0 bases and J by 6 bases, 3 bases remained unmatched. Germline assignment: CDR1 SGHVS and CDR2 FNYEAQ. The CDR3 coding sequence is TGTGCCAGCAGCTTAGCGGACAGGGGTAGTCAGCCCCAGCATTTT. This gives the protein CASSLADRGSQPQHF.

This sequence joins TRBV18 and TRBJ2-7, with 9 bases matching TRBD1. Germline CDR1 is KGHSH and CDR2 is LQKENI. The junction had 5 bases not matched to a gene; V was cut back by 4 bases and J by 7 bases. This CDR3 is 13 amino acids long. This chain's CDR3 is CASSRDREGEQYF. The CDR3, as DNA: TGTGCCAGCTCACGGGACAGGGAAGGTGAGCAGTACTTC.

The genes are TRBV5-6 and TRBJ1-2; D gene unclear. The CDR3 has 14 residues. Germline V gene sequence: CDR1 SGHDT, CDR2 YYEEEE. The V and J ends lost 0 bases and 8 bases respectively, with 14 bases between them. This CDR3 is CASSLGLRAGGYTF. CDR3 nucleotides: TGTGCCAGCAGCTTGGGGCTGAGGGCAGGAGGCTACACCTTC. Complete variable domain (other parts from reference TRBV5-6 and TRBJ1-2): DAGVTQSPTHLIKTRGQQVTLRCSPKSGHDTVSWYQQALGQGPQFIFQYYEEEERQRGNFPDRFSGHQFPNYSSELNVNALLLGDSALYLCASSLGLRAGGYTFGSGTRLTVV.

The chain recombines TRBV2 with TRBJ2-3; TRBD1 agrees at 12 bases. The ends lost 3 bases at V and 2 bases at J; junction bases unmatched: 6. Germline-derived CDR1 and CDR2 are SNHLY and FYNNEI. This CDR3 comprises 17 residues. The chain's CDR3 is CASSDTGTGGPTDTQYF. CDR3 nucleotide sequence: TGTGCCAGCAGTGACACCGGGACAGGGGGCCCCACAGATACGCAGTATTTT.

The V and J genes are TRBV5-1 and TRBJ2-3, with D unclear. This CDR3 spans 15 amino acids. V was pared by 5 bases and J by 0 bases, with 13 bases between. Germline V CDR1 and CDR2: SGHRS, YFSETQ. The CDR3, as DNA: TGCGCCAGCAGTCAGGCAGATCTTAGCACAGATACGCAGTATTTT. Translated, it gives CASSQADLSTDTQYF. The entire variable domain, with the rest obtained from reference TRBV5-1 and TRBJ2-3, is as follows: KAGVTQTPRYLIKTRGQQVTLSCSPISGHRSVSWYQQTPGQGLQFLFEYFSETQRNKGNFPGRFSGRQFSNSRSEMNVSTLELGDSALYLCASSQADLSTDTQYFGPGTRLTVL.

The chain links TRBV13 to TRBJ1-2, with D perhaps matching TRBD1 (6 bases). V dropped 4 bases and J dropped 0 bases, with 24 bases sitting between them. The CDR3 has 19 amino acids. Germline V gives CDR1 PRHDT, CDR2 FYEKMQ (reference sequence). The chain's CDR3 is CASSSKVRTAIFPNYGYTF. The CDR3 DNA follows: TGTGCCAGCAGCTCCAAAGTCCGGACAGCTATATTCCCTAACTATGGCTACACCTTC.

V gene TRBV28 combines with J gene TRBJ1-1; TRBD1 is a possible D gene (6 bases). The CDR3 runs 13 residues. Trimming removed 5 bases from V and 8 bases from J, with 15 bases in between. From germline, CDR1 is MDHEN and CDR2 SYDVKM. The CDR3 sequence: CASSPDRRPEAFF. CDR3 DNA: TGTGCCAGCAGTCCCGACAGGCGCCCCGAAGCTTTCTTT.

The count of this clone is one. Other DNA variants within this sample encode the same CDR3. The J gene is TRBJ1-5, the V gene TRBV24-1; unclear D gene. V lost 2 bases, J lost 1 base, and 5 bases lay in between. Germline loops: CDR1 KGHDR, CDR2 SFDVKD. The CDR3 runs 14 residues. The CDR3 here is CATSDYRSNQPQHF. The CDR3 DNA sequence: TGTGCCACCAGTGATTACCGGAGCAATCAGCCCCAGCATTTT.

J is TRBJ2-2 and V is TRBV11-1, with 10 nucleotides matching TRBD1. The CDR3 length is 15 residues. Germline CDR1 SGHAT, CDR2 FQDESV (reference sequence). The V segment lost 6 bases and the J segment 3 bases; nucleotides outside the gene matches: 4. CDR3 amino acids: CASRTGTGDTGELFF. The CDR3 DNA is TGTGCCAGCAGGACCGGGACAGGGGACACCGGGGAGCTGTTTTTT.

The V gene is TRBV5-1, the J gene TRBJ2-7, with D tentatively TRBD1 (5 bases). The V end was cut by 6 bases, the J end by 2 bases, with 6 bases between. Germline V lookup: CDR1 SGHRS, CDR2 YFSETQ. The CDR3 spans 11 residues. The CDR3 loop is CASKQAYEQYF. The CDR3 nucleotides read TGCGCCAGCAAACAGGCCTACGAGCAGTACTTC.

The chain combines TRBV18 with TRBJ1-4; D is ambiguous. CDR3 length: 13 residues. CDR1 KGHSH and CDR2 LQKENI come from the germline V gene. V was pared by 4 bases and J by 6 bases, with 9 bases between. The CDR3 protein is CASSQNRDEKLFF. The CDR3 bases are TGTGCCAGCTCACAAAATCGAGATGAAAAACTGTTTTTT.

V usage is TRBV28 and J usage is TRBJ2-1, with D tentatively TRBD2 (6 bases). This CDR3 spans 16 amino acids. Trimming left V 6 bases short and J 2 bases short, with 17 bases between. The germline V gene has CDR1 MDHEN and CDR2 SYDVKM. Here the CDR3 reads CASRMRGRWTYNEQFF. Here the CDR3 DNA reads TGTGCCAGCAGAATGCGGGGCAGGTGGACCTACAATGAGCAGTTCTTC.

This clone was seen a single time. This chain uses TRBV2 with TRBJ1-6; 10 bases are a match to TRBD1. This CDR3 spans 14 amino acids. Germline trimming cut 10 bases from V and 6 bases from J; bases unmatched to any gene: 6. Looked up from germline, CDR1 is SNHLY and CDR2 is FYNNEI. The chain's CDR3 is CATMRDRGNSPLHF. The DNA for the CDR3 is TGTGCCACTATGCGGGACAGGGGTAATTCACCCCTCCACTTT.